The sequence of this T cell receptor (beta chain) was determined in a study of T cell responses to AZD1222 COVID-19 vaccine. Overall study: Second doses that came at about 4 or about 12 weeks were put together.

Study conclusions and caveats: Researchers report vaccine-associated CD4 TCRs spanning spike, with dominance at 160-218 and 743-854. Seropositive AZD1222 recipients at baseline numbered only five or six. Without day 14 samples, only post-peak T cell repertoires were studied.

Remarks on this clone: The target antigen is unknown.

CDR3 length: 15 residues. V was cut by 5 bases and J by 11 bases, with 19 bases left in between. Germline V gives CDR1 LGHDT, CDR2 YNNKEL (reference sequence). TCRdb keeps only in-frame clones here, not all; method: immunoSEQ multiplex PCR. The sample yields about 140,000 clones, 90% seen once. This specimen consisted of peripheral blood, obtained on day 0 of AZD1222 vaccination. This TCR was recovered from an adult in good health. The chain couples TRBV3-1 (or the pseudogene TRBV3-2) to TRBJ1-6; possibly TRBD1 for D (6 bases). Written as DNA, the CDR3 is TGTGCCAGCAGCGACGGACAGCCGCTGGGGGCACCCCTCCACTTT. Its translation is CASSDGQPLGAPLHF.